Shown below are 28 T cell receptor beta chains from a single sample sequenced in a study of blood T cell repertoires in COVID-19 (dated by TCRdb to 2019 to 2021). The library relied on the immunoSEQ multiplex PCR assay. Held by TCRdb, this immuneACCESS table contains in-frame sequences only and omits some clones. Under half of the omission traces to an unresolved V gene where checked; the cause of the rest is unknown. The sample yields 150,000 to 200,000 clones; about 74% were counted once. The biggest ten clones account for 8.1% of the sample. Sequencing input: peripheral blood. These receptors originate from a man between 60 and 75 years old with acute or convalescent COVID-19.

Worth noting for this clone: Other DNA sequences of this sample code for an identical CDR3. The chain joins TRBV30 to TRBJ1-2, with D perhaps matching TRBD1 (6 bases). V lost 1 base to trimming and J lost 4 bases, with 16 bases between them. CDR3 size: 15 residues. Germline CDR1 GTSNPN, CDR2 SVGIG (reference sequence). The CDR3 DNA reads TGTGCCTGGAGTGGGGGGGTCGGGGGGCTCTATGGCTACACCTTC. Protein: CAWSGGVGGLYGYTF.

This clone was detected only a few times. V and J are TRBV27 and TRBJ1-5, with 8 bases matching TRBD1. The ends lost 2 bases at V and 0 bases at J; junction bases unmatched: 6. The germline V gene has CDR1 MNHEY and CDR2 SMNVEV (reference sequence). The length of the CDR3 is 17 residues. The CDR3: CASSLGQGFYSNQPQHF. CDR3 coding DNA: TGTGCCAGCAGTTTAGGACAGGGCTTTTATAGCAATCAGCCCCAGCATTTT.

CDR3 nucleotides: TGTGCCAGCAGTTACAGAGCCGCAAATGGCTACACCTTC. As protein: CASSYRAANGYTF. The rearrangement joins TRBV6-5 to TRBJ1-2, with D unclear. The germline gives CDR1 MNHEY, CDR2 SVGAGI. The CDR3 sequence is 13 residues long. Trimming shortened V by 2 bases and J by 6 bases, and 10 bases separated the two germline ends.

This clone has only one observation. The V and J genes are TRBV9 and TRBJ2-1, with TRBD2 identical over 13 bases. The V gene's germline CDR1 is SGDLS and CDR2 YYNGEE. The CDR3 contains 20 residues. V shed 4 bases, J shed 2 bases, and the junction held 15 bases outside the gene matches. The CDR3 DNA reads as TGTGCCAGCAGCCCAAAGCCGGGACTAGCGGGGTACTTCACCTACAATGAGCAGTTCTTC. It yields the protein CASSPKPGLAGYFTYNEQFF.

This clone has just one count. J is TRBJ2-1 and V is TRBV5-1, with 12 bases aligning to TRBD2. Germline CDR1 SGHRS, CDR2 YFSETQ. V dropped 0 bases and J dropped 8; count of bases not matched to a gene: 9. The CDR3 spans 17 residues. Written as DNA, the CDR3 is TGCGCCAGCAGCTTGGCGGCTAGCGGGGGGGCATGGGATGAGCAGTTCTTC. The encoded protein is CASSLAASGGAWDEQFF.

The rearrangement links TRBV24-1 to TRBJ2-6; possibly TRBD2 for D (7 bases). The V gene lost 7 bases and the J gene lost 0 bases, with 12 bases spanning the gap. Germline V CDR1 and CDR2: KGHDR, SFDVKD. This CDR3 contains 16 residues. The chain's CDR3 is CATSEGGGSGANVLTF. Here the CDR3 DNA reads TGTGCCACCAGCGAGGGAGGGGGCTCTGGGGCCAACGTCCTGACTTTC.

The gene calls are TRBV5-1 and TRBJ2-3; TRBD2 matches 7 bases. The CDR3 has 17 amino acids. The junction had 12 bases not matched to a gene; V was cut back by 0 bases and J by 5 bases. Germline V gene data show CDR1 as SGHRS and CDR2 as YFSETQ. CDR3 sequence: CASSLEGRAGREDTQYF. CDR3 nucleotides: TGCGCCAGCAGCTTGGAAGGTCGGGCAGGGAGGGAAGATACGCAGTATTTT. Drawing the rest from reference TRBV5-1 and TRBJ2-3, the complete variable domain is KAGVTQTPRYLIKTRGQQVTLSCSPISGHRSVSWYQQTPGQGLQFLFEYFSETQRNKGNFPGRFSGRQFSNSRSEMNVSTLELGDSALYLCASSLEGRAGREDTQYFGPGTRLTVL.

This chain connects TRBV19 to TRBJ1-3; D not certain. V was cut by 3 bases and J by 1 base, with 10 bases left in between. Germline V gives CDR1 LNHDA, CDR2 SQIVND (reference sequence). The CDR3 runs 15 residues. The CDR3 sequence is CASSINAVSGNTIYF. The CDR3 nucleotides read TGTGCCAGTAGTATTAACGCGGTTTCTGGAAACACCATATATTTT. The complete variable domain, with remaining parts taken from reference TRBV19 and TRBJ1-3, reads DGGITQSPKYLFRKEGQNVTLSCEQNLNHDAMYWYRQDPGQGLRLIYYSQIVNDFQKGDIAEGYSVSREKKESFPLTVTSAQKNPTAFYLCASSINAVSGNTIYFGEGSWLTVV.

The V and J genes are TRBV18 and TRBJ1-1; 10 bases are a match to TRBD1. Losses at the gene ends were 6 bases for V and 4 bases for J; bases not matched to a gene: 2. The CDR3 is 13 residues long. CDR1 is KGHSH and CDR2 is LQKENI in the germline V gene. The CDR3 DNA follows: TGTGCCAGCTCGACAGGGGGCGGCACTGAAGCTTTCTTT. Translated, it gives CASSTGGGTEAFF.

V is TRBV6-6 and J is TRBJ2-7; 8 bases align to TRBD2. The germline V gene encodes CDR1 MNHNY and CDR2 SVGAGI (reference sequence). There are 14 residues in the CDR3. J lost 2 bases, V lost 8 bases, and 8 bases had no gene match. The CDR3 region is CASSARAGAYEQYF. CDR3 coding DNA: TGTGCCAGCTCGGCTAGAGCGGGGGCCTACGAGCAGTACTTC.

Only one count was recorded for this clone. The chain carries TRBV2 and TRBJ2-7; tentatively, D is TRBD2 (5 bases). With 7 bases removed from V and 2 bases from J, the gap between germline ends came to 12 bases. The germline gives CDR1 SNHLY, CDR2 FYNNEI. CDR3 size: 13 residues. Here the CDR3 DNA reads TGTGCCAGCATACGAGGACTTCCCTACGAGCAGTACTTC. Its translation is CASIRGLPYEQYF.

J is TRBJ1-2 and V is TRBV2; unclear D gene. CDR3 size: 11 residues. The V gene lost 5 bases and the J gene lost 5 bases, with 6 bases spanning the gap. Germline-derived CDR1 and CDR2 are SNHLY and FYNNEI. CDR3 DNA: TGTGCCAGCAGTTTGGAGTATGGCTACACCTTC. Encoded protein: CASSLEYGYTF. Full variable domain (missing parts from reference TRBV2 and TRBJ1-2): EPEVTQTPSHQVTQMGQEVILRCVPISNHLYFYWYRQILGQKVEFLVSFYNNEISEKSEIFDDQFSVERPDGSNFTLKIRSTKLEDSAMYFCASSLEYGYTFGSGTRLTVV.

This clone was detected only once. The chain employs TRBV3-1 (or the pseudogene TRBV3-2) and TRBJ1-4; no clear D gene. Between the trimmed V and J ends, which lost 2 bases and 7 bases, there was a span of 11 bases. Per germline, CDR1 LGHDT and CDR2 YNNKEL (reference sequence). There are 14 residues in the CDR3. The CDR3, as DNA: TGTGCCAGCAGCCAAAGCCGGGAACCTGAAAAACTGTTTTTT. This encodes CASSQSREPEKLFF.

The chain has TRBV12-3 or TRBV12-4 and TRBJ2-7, with TRBD1 identical over 7 bases. Trimming took 5 bases from V and 5 from J; bases not matched to a gene: 6. This CDR3 has 13 amino acids. The CDR3 coding sequence is TGTGCCAGCAGTCGGACAGGAGGCGACGAGCAGTACTTC. Its translation is CASSRTGGDEQYF.

The CDR3 loop is CASSLKGGAGANVLTF. CDR3 nucleotide sequence: TGTGCCAGCAGCTTAAAAGGGGGCGCCGGGGCCAACGTCCTGACTTTC. The rearrangement links TRBV7-3 to TRBJ2-6; TRBD1 agrees at 7 bases. The CDR3 contains 16 residues. Per the germline V gene, CDR1 is SGHTA and CDR2 is FQGTGA. The junction had 4 bases not matched to a gene; V was cut back by 1 base and J by 4 bases.

The chain joins TRBV7-3 to TRBJ2-4, with no clear D. The CDR3 covers 15 residues. Germline CDR1 is SGHTA and CDR2 is FQGTGA. V was trimmed by 1 base and J by 5 bases, leaving 12 bases between them. CDR3: CASSLSPALENIQYF. The CDR3 nucleotides read TGTGCCAGCAGCTTAAGCCCCGCCTTAGAAAACATTCAGTACTTC.

In DNA, the CDR3 is TGTGCCAGCAGCCAAAACAGCCTTCCCCAAGAGACCCAGTACTTC. The encoded protein is CASSQNSLPQETQYF. The chain has TRBV7-2 and TRBJ2-5; D is unclear. Germline V gene sequence: CDR1 SGHTA, CDR2 FQGNSA. The CDR3 covers 15 residues. Trimming stripped 5 bases from V and 1 base from J, with 14 bases between.

This clone was detected only a few times. The rearrangement uses TRBV4-1 and TRBJ1-3; tentative D call: TRBD1 (5 bases). Germline V gives CDR1 MGHRA, CDR2 YSYEKL. Trimming pared 0 bases from V and 3 bases from J, leaving 9 bases between. CDR3 length: 15 residues. The CDR3 nucleotides are TGCGCCAGCAGCCAAGATTTCAGGGTTGGAAACACCATATATTTT. This codes for CASSQDFRVGNTIYF.

The CDR3 DNA sequence: TGTGCCAGCAGTGGAAGTGAGGCCCTCTACGAGCAGTACTTC. Translated: CASSGSEALYEQYF. This chain joins TRBV3-1 (or the pseudogene TRBV3-2) and TRBJ2-7; D is undetermined. Deletions cut 6 bases from V and 3 bases from J, with 15 bases between. There are 14 residues in the CDR3. CDR1 LGHDT and CDR2 YNNKEL come from the germline V gene (reference sequence).

This sequence joins TRBV19 and TRBJ1-1, with D unclear. V lost 8 bases and J lost 7, with 23 bases in between. Germline-derived CDR1 and CDR2 are LNHDA and SQIVND (reference sequence). The CDR3 has 15 residues. The CDR3 DNA sequence: TGTGCCAGTGGGAGTATAGGAGGCGGATTAGGTGAAGCTTTCTTT. This gives the protein CASGSIGGGLGEAFF.

The CDR3 spells CASSMRGYTF. The CDR3 DNA is TGTGCCAGTAGTATGCGGGGCTACACCTTC. The chain has TRBV19 and TRBJ1-2, with D uncertain. This CDR3 spans 10 amino acids. V lost 3 bases and J 8 bases, leaving 4 bases between the germline ends. The germline V gene encodes CDR1 LNHDA and CDR2 SQIVND (reference sequence).

The J gene is TRBJ2-3, the V gene TRBV5-4, with unresolved D. CDR3 size: 13 residues. V lost 4 bases and J lost 2, with 8 bases in between. Germline CDR1 reads SGHNT; CDR2 reads YYREEE (reference sequence). CDR3: CASSPVPTDTQYF. For the CDR3, the DNA is TGTGCCAGCAGCCCCGTCCCCACAGATACGCAGTATTTT.

This sequence joins TRBV2 and TRBJ1-5; 10 bases map to TRBD1. In germline, CDR1 is SNHLY, CDR2 FYNNEI. This CDR3 contains 13 residues. The V gene end was trimmed by 7 bases and the J gene end by 4 bases; junction bases not matched to a gene: 1. CDR3: CASTGQGNQPQHF. CDR3 nucleotide sequence: TGTGCCAGCACGGGACAGGGGAATCAGCCCCAGCATTTT. The full variable domain, in which reference TRBV2 and TRBJ1-5 provide the parts outside the CDR3, is EPEVTQTPSHQVTQMGQEVILRCVPISNHLYFYWYRQILGQKVEFLVSFYNNEISEKSEIFDDQFSVERPDGSNFTLKIRSTKLEDSAMYFCASTGQGNQPQHFGDGTRLSIL.

This clone has a single count. V usage is TRBV7-9 and J usage is TRBJ2-5, with 7 bases identical to TRBD2. Germline values: CDR1 SEHNR, CDR2 FQNEAQ (reference sequence). The CDR3 is 15 residues long. The ends lost 1 base at V and 2 bases at J; junction bases unmatched: 4. The CDR3 sequence: CASSLDLAAQETQYF. The CDR3 bases are TGTGCCAGCAGCTTAGATCTAGCGGCACAAGAGACCCAGTACTTC.

This clone was recorded once. V usage is TRBV4-1 and J usage is TRBJ2-2; D is ambiguous. The V gene lost 0 bases and the J gene lost 1 base, with 9 bases spanning the gap. Germline V lookup: CDR1 MGHRA, CDR2 YSYEKL. The CDR3 extends over 16 amino acids. The CDR3 protein is CASSQDLSLNTGELFF. CDR3 in DNA: TGCGCCAGCAGCCAAGATCTAAGCTTGAACACCGGGGAGCTGTTTTTT.

The CDR3, as DNA: TGTGCCACCAGTGCCCGGGGTGGCAATCAGCCCCAGCATTTT. Translating gives CATSARGGNQPQHF. The chain combines TRBV24-1 with TRBJ1-5; D gene unclear. This CDR3 has 14 amino acids. Looked up from germline, CDR1 is KGHDR and CDR2 is SFDVKD. V gave up 5 bases and J gave up 2 bases, with 9 bases separating them.

This chain uses TRBV7-2 with TRBJ1-3, with TRBD1 identical over 7 bases. CDR1 SGHTA and CDR2 FQGNSA come from the germline V gene. J was trimmed by 3 bases and V by 5 bases; bases with no gene match: 10. The CDR3 consists of 16 residues. The CDR3 DNA reads as TGTGCCAGCAGCCCGAGATGGGGACAGATTGGAAACACCATATATTTT. It specifies CASSPRWGQIGNTIYF.

The genes are TRBV9 and TRBJ2-3, with 9 bases aligning to TRBD2. V dropped 4 bases and J dropped 5; count of bases not matched to a gene: 5. The CDR3 has 14 residues. The germline CDR1 and CDR2 sequences are SGDLS and YYNGEE. The CDR3 protein is CASSTQRGVDTQYF. In DNA form, the CDR3 reads TGTGCCAGCAGCACCCAGCGGGGGGTAGATACGCAGTATTTT.